This T cell receptor (beta chain) comes out of a study of Tregs in tolerant kidney transplant recipients. V shed 0 bases and J shed 7 bases, with 7 bases lying between them. Germline V gives CDR1 SGDLS, CDR2 YYNGEE. The CDR3 is 12 amino acids. Only in-frame clones appear in the TCRdb table, and some are missing; sequencing was by immunoSEQ multiplex PCR. This table has 90,000 or so clones, around nine tenths appearing once. The sequenced material came from CD8+ T cells from blood. This receptor was taken from a human donor in good health. The chain uses TRBV9 and TRBJ1-1; a weak D match, TRBD1 (6 bases). The CDR3 sequence: CASSVEGGEAFF. The DNA for the CDR3 is TGTGCCAGCAGCGTAGAGGGGGGTGAAGCTTTCTTT.